This TCR beta chain was captured in a study of early T cells in non-severe SARS-CoV-2 infection. The overall study: Bulk RNA from unsorted whole blood was sequenced; chains were unpaired. Findings and limits, study-wide: VDJdb matching favored anti-spike CD8 responses, missing private and CD4 specificities.

Details on this clonotype: The target antigen is unknown.

The CDR3 is 11 amino acids. Trimming stripped 3 bases from V and 11 bases from J, with 10 bases between. Germline CDR1 is LGHDT and CDR2 is YNNKEL (reference sequence). Attached unique molecular identifiers marked individual cDNA molecules. MiXCR, run by TCRdb on the 5' RACE reads, gives a single entry per CDR3 protein. The sample holds approximately 69,000 distinct CDR3 sequences; approximately 12% are singletons and the top ten take more than 5.5%. The chain couples TRBV3-1 to TRBJ1-1; no definite D call. The TCR originated in an adult who was a healthcare worker with PCR-confirmed SARS-CoV-2 infection or an uninfected control (not recorded which). Sequences were obtained from whole blood. The CDR3 nucleotides read TGTGCCAGCAGCCAGCTTGGACTTGCTTTCTTT. This translates into CASSQLGLAFF.